This T cell receptor beta chain was identified in a study of identical twins. TCRdb passed the 5' RACE reads through MiXCR, listing each CDR3 protein once. The table includes roughly 480,000 distinct CDR3 sequences, 20% to 30% detected once. The CDR3 consists of 14 residues. Per the germline V gene, CDR1 is DFQATT and CDR2 is SNEGSKA (reference sequence). The germline V and J ends were trimmed by 3 bases and 7 bases, with 16 bases remaining between them. This clonotype appeared a few times. These data also formed part of another study, on T cells expressing NK-cell markers.

The chain employs TRBV20-1 and TRBJ2-1; weak D call: TRBD2 (6 bases). The sequenced sample consisted of CD4+ T cells sorted from blood. This TCR derives from a woman aged 18 to 35 in good health. The CDR3 is CSARWRDHTNEQFF. The CDR3 DNA reads as TGCAGTGCTAGGTGGCGGGACCATACTAATGAGCAGTTCTTC.